This is a list of T cell receptor beta chains from one sample in a study of shared clonotypes between healthy human individuals. Produced via immunoSEQ multiplex PCR; TCRdb's table is partial and in-frame only. Among a few million clones listed, approximately 95% were seen once. Sequencing was done on a sample of naive CD4+ T cells sorted from blood. Every receptor here comes from a man younger than 30 in good health. The conserved cysteine and the conserved F or W are not part of the CDR3 here.

v_call	j_call	cdr3_aa
TRBV4-1	TRBJ2-3	ASSQQTSGRTDTQY
TRBV30	TRBJ2-1	AWSVLAGGPNEQF
TRBV30	TRBJ2-5	AWSSGTSGRETQY
TRBV9	TRBJ1-5	ASSVGQGGQPQH
TRBV5-4	TRBJ2-7	ASSSGTGNYEQY
TRBV14	TRBJ1-3	ASSQGVVRASGNTIY
TRBV5-1	TRBJ2-7	ASSSGAGGDYEQY
TRBV19	TRBJ1-6	ASSVAPPGQGRNSPLH
TRBV28	TRBJ2-6	ASSLGGSTANVLT
TRBV5-1	TRBJ2-3	ASSLIWTGDSGDTQY
TRBV10-3	TRBJ1-2	AISPRTGTGINYGYT
TRBV28	TRBJ2-7	ASSGLGGQGVKPYEQY
TRBV27	TRBJ1-1	ASSFRTAGNTEAF
TRBV6-6	TRBJ1-3	ATITSAVTSGNTIY
TRBV15	TRBJ1-2	ATSLSPDRDYGYT
TRBV6-1	TRBJ1-2	ASTGENYGYT
TRBV7-9	TRBJ2-3	ASSLTRREGSDTQY
TRBV7-2	TRBJ2-1	ASSPPGALSHEQF
TRBV11-2	TRBJ2-7	ASSLGRSYVGPYEQY
TRBV15	TRBJ1-1	ATSRWALASGNTEAF
TRBV29-1	TRBJ2-1	SVWGQGLYEQF
TRBV9	TRBJ2-3	ASSALAGGTDTQY
TRBV11-3	TRBJ2-5	ASSAGGRDQETQY
TRBV6-1	TRBJ1-1	ASRVDTGGTEAF
TRBV10-1	TRBJ2-5	ASSASQKGQETQY
TRBV10-3	TRBJ2-1	ATVGGYSDEQF
TRBV6-6	TRBJ2-7	ASSFTPPHEQY
TRBV5-4	TRBJ2-2	ASSLGQTGGAGELF
TRBV25-1	TRBJ1-2	ASRGPNYGYT
TRBV2	TRBJ2-1	ASSRKESLPKESNEQF
TRBV5-4	TRBJ2-2	ASSAGTGDTGELF
TRBV28	TRBJ1-1	ASSLYWGSSTEAF
TRBV5-1	TRBJ2-5	ASSLIPGTGGGETQY
TRBV5-1	TRBJ2-6	ASSPIPGANVLT
TRBV4-1	TRBJ2-7	ASSQEHYYEQY
TRBV19	TRBJ1-6	ASSRPGQVKDSPLH
TRBV5-8	TRBJ2-2	ASSLGRVGELF
TRBV10-3	TRBJ1-1	AVGSTNTEAF
TRBV29-1	TRBJ1-2	SVWEGAGYT
TRBV11-2	TRBJ2-6	ASSLDGSGANVLT
TRBV7-2	TRBJ1-3	ASSFQIDFSGNTIY
TRBV5-1	TRBJ1-1	ASSPGGGVNTEAF